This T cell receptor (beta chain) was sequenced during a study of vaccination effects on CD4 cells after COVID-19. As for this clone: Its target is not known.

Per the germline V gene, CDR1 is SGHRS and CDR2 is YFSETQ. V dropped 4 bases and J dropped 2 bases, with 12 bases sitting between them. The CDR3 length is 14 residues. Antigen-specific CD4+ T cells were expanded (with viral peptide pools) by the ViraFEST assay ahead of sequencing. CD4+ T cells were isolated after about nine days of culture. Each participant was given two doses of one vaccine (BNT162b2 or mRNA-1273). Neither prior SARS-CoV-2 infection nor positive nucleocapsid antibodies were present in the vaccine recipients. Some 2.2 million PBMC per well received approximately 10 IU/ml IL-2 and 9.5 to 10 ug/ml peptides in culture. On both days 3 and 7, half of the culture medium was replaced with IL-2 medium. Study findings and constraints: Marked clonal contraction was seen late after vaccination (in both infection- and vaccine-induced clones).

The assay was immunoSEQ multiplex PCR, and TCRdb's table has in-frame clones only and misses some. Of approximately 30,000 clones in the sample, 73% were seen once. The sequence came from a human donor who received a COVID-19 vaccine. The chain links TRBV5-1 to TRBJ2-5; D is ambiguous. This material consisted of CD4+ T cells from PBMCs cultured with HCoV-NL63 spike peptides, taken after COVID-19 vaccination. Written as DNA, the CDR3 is TGCGCCAGCAGCATGACGAACATGCAAGAGACCCAGTACTTC. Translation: CASSMTNMQETQYF. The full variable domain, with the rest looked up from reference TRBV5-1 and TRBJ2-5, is KAGVTQTPRYLIKTRGQQVTLSCSPISGHRSVSWYQQTPGQGLQFLFEYFSETQRNKGNFPGRFSGRQFSNSRSEMNVSTLELGDSALYLCASSMTNMQETQYFGPGTRLLVL.